This entry concerns a single T cell receptor beta chain. An end of the junction does not agree with germline; a read error may underlie this. The entry originates in a study of blood T cell repertoires in COVID-19. As for the study in general: The origin of the acute and convalescent COVID-19 samples was the United States, Italy and Spain. The cDNA or gDNA used as material had been derived from T cells, B-cell-depleted T cells, or PBMCs.

In the source study's methods: Estimation of nucleated cell counts relied on the amplification of reference gene primers. Sequenced by immunoSEQ multiplex PCR; TCRdb stores in-frame clones only, minus some. That table gives V, J and clone size, and the DNA gave D and trimming. The repertoire holds about 210,000 clones, roughly four fifths seen once, with 7.8% in the top ten. Enrollment of patients from Seattle took place during active infection, with longitudinal follow-up. Material: peripheral blood. The receptor was derived from a woman at least 80 years old with COVID-19, enrolled during active disease.

The CDR3 here is CASRDVPGQTNENLFF. CDR3 DNA sequence: TGTGCCAGCAGGGATGTTCCGGGACAAACTAATGAAAACCTGTTTTTT. This sequence joins TRBV5-4 and TRBJ1-4; D is perhaps TRBD1 (6 bases). CDR3 length: 16 amino acids. CDR1 and CDR2 (germline): SGHNT, YYREEE (reference sequence). The full variable domain, with the rest looked up from reference TRBV5-4 and TRBJ1-4, is ETGVTQSPTHLIKTRGQQVTLRCSSQSGHNTVSWYQQALGQGPQFIFQYYREEENGRGNFPPRFSGLQFPNYSSELNVNALELDDSALYLCASRDVPGQTNENLFFGSGTQLSVL.